The 21 T cell receptor beta chains below all came from one sample that was sequenced in a study of regulatory T cells in long-lasting Graves disease (dated by TCRdb to the early 2020s). In light of the paper, this sample's time point label describes: newly diagnosed GD, antithyroid drugs for less than 3 months. For both TCR sequencing and RNA sequencing, RNA was extracted from PBMCs using TRIzol. Library creation used multiplex PCR. For sequencing, an Illumina HiSeq 4000 was employed. TCR beta libraries were built with iRepertoire HTBI primers and Arm-PCR amplification of CDR3 regions. In TCRdb, the public reads were trimmed at Q25 with fastp and aligned with MiXCR, with productive beta chains retained. Rows are combined by CDR3 protein, so each entry shows the most common genes and DNA. For this sample the table gives 500,000 or so distinct CDR3 sequences, of which around 15% were detected only once. 9% to 15% of the sample is taken by the ten largest.

These data also formed part of another study, on T cells in Graves' hyperthyroidism and ophthalmopathy.

This specimen was peripheral blood mononuclear cells (PBMCs), taken at new diagnosis, from a patient treated with antithyroid drugs. These receptors were taken from a man aged 35 to 55 with Graves disease. Donor details come from another sample of the same person, matched by shared clones.

The chain recombines TRBV6-2 or TRBV6-3 with TRBJ1-5; 8 nucleotides agree with TRBD1. The V and J ends lost 2 bases and 1 base, in that order; junction bases with no gene match: 4. This CDR3 spans 16 amino acids. Germline V gives CDR1 MNHEY, CDR2 SVGEGT. As DNA, the CDR3 is TGTGCCAGCAGTTACCAGGGGGCATTGAGCAATCAGCCCCAGCATTTT. This encodes CASSYQGALSNQPQHF.

This chain links TRBV27 with TRBJ2-1, with 9 bases that match TRBD2. V lost 6 bases, J lost 5 bases, and 5 bases stayed unmatched. The CDR3 covers 14 residues. The germline V gene encodes CDR1 MNHEY and CDR2 SMNVEV (reference sequence). The CDR3 sequence is CASRPTSGDNEQFF. CDR3 DNA sequence: TGTGCCAGCAGACCGACTAGCGGAGACAATGAGCAGTTCTTC.

To note about this clonotype: A read error may account for a junction end that differs from germline. The chain uses TRBV25-1 and TRBJ2-7; maybe TRBD2 (6 bases). The CDR3 is 15 residues long. Germline values: CDR1 MGHDK, CDR2 SYGVNS. The CDR3 loop is CASSEVGGLPYGQYF. In DNA, the CDR3 is TGTGCCAGCAGTGAGGTGGGGGGTCTCCCCTACGGGCAGTACTTC.

This chain uses TRBV9 with TRBJ2-3, with TRBD2 identical over 14 bases. CDR3 length: 16 amino acids. Germline V gene sequence: CDR1 SGDLS, CDR2 YYNGEE. After removal of 0 bases from V and 6 bases from J, the junction contained 3 bases not matched to a gene. The CDR3 loop reads CASSVGTSGRMDTQYF. The CDR3 DNA follows: TGTGCCAGCAGCGTAGGGACTAGCGGGAGGATGGATACGCAGTATTTT.

The sample holds many counts of this clonotype. The chain carries TRBV29-1 and TRBJ2-5; either TRBD1 or TRBD2 may supply D (5 bases each). V lost 1 base to trimming and J lost 2 bases, with 8 bases between them. Germline V gene sequence: CDR1 SQVTM, CDR2 ANQGSEA. The length of the CDR3 is 13 residues. The CDR3 DNA sequence: TGCAGCGTTGAAGGGGGGTTTCAAGAGACCCAGTACTTC. This codes for CSVEGGFQETQYF.

This clonotype appeared a few times. The J gene is TRBJ2-3, the V gene TRBV3-1, with TRBD2 matching over 12 bases. The ends lost 4 bases at V and 2 bases at J; junction bases unmatched: 7. This CDR3 has 17 amino acids. Looked up from germline, CDR1 is LGHDT and CDR2 is YNNKEL (reference sequence). The CDR3 DNA reads TGTGCCAGCAGCCCCCTGACTAGCGGGAGTCCCACAGATACGCAGTATTTT. It codes for CASSPLTSGSPTDTQYF.

Ten or more counts support this clonotype. The rearrangement joins TRBV28 to TRBJ2-3; D might be TRBD2 (5 bases). Trimming took off 2 bases at V and 5 bases at J, with 11 bases between the two ends. Germline V lookup: CDR1 MDHEN, CDR2 SYDVKM. The CDR3 sequence is 14 residues long. The CDR3 is CASSLPSLGDTQYF. DNA for the CDR3: TGTGCCAGCAGTTTACCTAGCCTTGGAGATACGCAGTATTTT.

The V call is TRBV28, the J call TRBJ1-2; D is unclear. Germline V gives CDR1 MDHEN, CDR2 SYDVKM. The CDR3 has 15 residues. V gave up 1 base and J gave up 5 bases, with 14 bases separating them. The CDR3 sequence is CASSLLEETIYGYTF. DNA for the CDR3: TGTGCCAGCAGTTTATTGGAGGAAACCATTTATGGCTACACCTTC.

This clonotype was recorded a few times. CDR3 DNA: TGCAGCGTTGAGGTCCAGTGGTGCTACGAGCAGTACTTC. Translating gives CSVEVQWCYEQYF. The chain carries TRBV29-1 and TRBJ2-7, with D unresolved. CDR3 length: 13 residues. Trimming pared 3 bases from V and 3 bases from J, leaving 12 bases between. Germline lookup yields CDR1 SQVTM and CDR2 ANQGSEA.

This clonotype was seen at least ten times. The chain has TRBV18 and TRBJ1-1; D possibly corresponds to TRBD1 (5 bases). CDR3 length equals 15 residues. Germline lookup yields CDR1 KGHSH and CDR2 LQKENI. V lost 5 bases, J lost 3 bases, and 16 bases lay in between. The CDR3 here is CASSTAGFMYTEAFF. In DNA, the CDR3 is TGTGCCAGCTCAACGGCAGGGTTCATGTACACTGAAGCTTTCTTT.

At least ten counts were recorded for this clonotype. The V and J genes are TRBV2 and TRBJ1-6; TRBD1 matches 9 bases. The V segment lost 3 bases and the J segment 10 bases; nucleotides outside the gene matches: 7. CDR1 and CDR2 from the germline V gene are SNHLY and FYNNEI. CDR3 length equals 15 residues. The CDR3 region has the DNA TGTGCCAGCAGTGATTCGGGACAGGGTATCTCACCCCTCCACTTT. Residues: CASSDSGQGISPLHF.

This clonotype was seen only a few times. The rearrangement joins TRBV4-1 to TRBJ2-5; D remains unclear. V gave up 5 bases and J gave up 4 bases, with 17 bases separating them. Per the germline V gene, CDR1 is MGHRA and CDR2 is YSYEKL. The CDR3 runs to 15 residues. CDR3 nucleotides: TGCGCCAGCAGCTACAGTCCGGGTTATGGAGAGACCCAGTACTTC. This encodes CASSYSPGYGETQYF.

The chain uses TRBV20-1 and TRBJ2-4; possible D gene TRBD1, 6 bases. Trimming shortened V by 4 bases and J by 0 bases, and 7 bases separated the two germline ends. The CDR3 contains 13 residues. Germline V gene sequence: CDR1 DFQATT, CDR2 SNEGSKA (reference sequence). Here the CDR3 DNA reads TGCAGTGCTACGGACAGAGCCAAAAACATTCAGTACTTC. It is translated as CSATDRAKNIQYF.

This clonotype showed up many times. The rearrangement links TRBV28 to TRBJ1-2; D is unresolved. The germline V and J ends were trimmed by 4 bases and 3 bases, with 9 bases remaining between them. Germline V gene data show CDR1 as MDHEN and CDR2 as SYDVKM. The CDR3 totals 13 residues. The DNA for the CDR3 is TGTGCCAGCAGTTCCGGACTTTACTATGGCTACACCTTC. The encoded protein is CASSSGLYYGYTF.

Ten or more counts support this clonotype. The genes are TRBV4-1 and TRBJ2-2; D perhaps matches TRBD2 (6 bases). This CDR3 region has 17 residues. CDR1 and CDR2 from the germline V gene are MGHRA and YSYEKL. Trimming left V 1 base short and J 5 bases short, with 17 bases between. The CDR3 bases are TGCGCCAGCAGCCAAGTAGGTAGCGGATCCTATACCGGGGAGCTGTTTTTT. Translating it yields CASSQVGSGSYTGELFF.

This clonotype was counted at least ten times. The J gene is TRBJ2-3, the V gene TRBV28, with 14 positions matching TRBD2. The CDR3 runs 17 residues. The junction had 11 bases not matched to a gene; V was cut back by 5 bases and J by 7 bases. Per the germline V gene, CDR1 is MDHEN and CDR2 is SYDVKM. CDR3 sequence (DNA): TGTGCCAGCAGTACAAGGACTAGCGGGGGGATTCCGTATACGCAGTATTTT. This translates into CASSTRTSGGIPYTQYF. The full variable domain, with the rest looked up from reference TRBV28 and TRBJ2-3, is DVKVTQSSRYLVKRTGEKVFLECVQDMDHENMFWYRQDPGLGLRLIYFSYDVKMKEKGDIPEGYSVSREKKERFSLILESASTNQTSMYLCASSTRTSGGIPYTQYFGPGTRLTVL.

This clonotype was detected a few times. The chain couples TRBV12-3 or TRBV12-4 to TRBJ2-3, with no clear D. V lost 7 bases to trimming and J lost 4 bases, with 12 bases between them. The CDR3 is 13 residues long. CDR3: CASISSRADTQYF. In DNA form, the CDR3 reads TGTGCCAGCATTTCATCTAGGGCAGATACGCAGTATTTT.

This clonotype was counted between two and nine times. DNA of the CDR3: TGTGCCAGCTCACCAGGGGGCGGTTCTTTCGGCGAGCAGTACTTC. Protein: CASSPGGGSFGEQYF. V is TRBV18 and J is TRBJ2-7, with a tentative D call TRBD1 (6 bases). CDR1 KGHSH and CDR2 LQKENI come from the germline V gene. The CDR3 runs 15 residues. Trimming took off 2 bases at V and 6 bases at J, with 17 bases between the two ends.

In this sample, this clonotype turned up many times. This rearrangement joins TRBV6-1 to TRBJ1-2, with D maybe TRBD1 (6 bases). The V and J ends lost 5 bases and 8 bases respectively, with 15 bases between them. Germline V gene data show CDR1 as MNHNS and CDR2 as SASEGT. CDR3 length: 13 residues. DNA of the CDR3: TGTGCCAGCAGTCCACTCCCGACAGGAGGCTACACCTTC. Protein product: CASSPLPTGGYTF.

V gene TRBV9 combines with J gene TRBJ2-1; 10 bases fit TRBD2. Germline V gives CDR1 SGDLS, CDR2 YYNGEE. V lost 4 bases and J lost 7; bases outside the gene matches: 11. This CDR3 region has 16 residues. This CDR3 reads CASSLGPSGRVNEQFF. DNA of the CDR3: TGTGCCAGCAGCCTCGGACCTAGCGGGAGAGTAAATGAGCAGTTCTTC. Full variable domain (outside the CDR3, taken from reference TRBV9 and TRBJ2-1): DSGVTQTPKHLITATGQRVTLRCSPRSGDLSVYWYQQSLDQGLQFLIQYYNGEERAKGNILERFSAQQFPDLHSELNLSSLELGDSALYFCASSLGPSGRVNEQFFGPGTRLTVL.

This clonotype was detected a few times. A read error may account for a junction end that differs from germline. The chain couples TRBV11-2 to TRBJ2-7; 8 nucleotides line up with TRBD1. The germline gives CDR1 SGHAT, CDR2 FQNNGV. This CDR3 has 15 amino acids. This CDR3 reads CASSLDGQGSYEQHF. For the CDR3, the DNA is TGTGCCAGCAGCTTAGATGGACAGGGCTCCTACGAGCAGCACTTC.